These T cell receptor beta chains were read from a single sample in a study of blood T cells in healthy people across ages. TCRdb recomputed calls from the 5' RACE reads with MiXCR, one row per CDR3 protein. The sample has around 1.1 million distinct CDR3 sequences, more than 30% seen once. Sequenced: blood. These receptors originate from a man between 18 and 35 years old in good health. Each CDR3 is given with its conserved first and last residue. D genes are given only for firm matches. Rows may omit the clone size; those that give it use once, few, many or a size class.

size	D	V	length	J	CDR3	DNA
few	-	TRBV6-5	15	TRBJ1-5	CASSYSGVSNQPQHF	TGTGCCAGCAGTTACTCGGGGGTTAGCAATCAGCCCCAGCATTTT
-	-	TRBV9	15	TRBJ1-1	CASSDMGGLNTEAFF	TGTGCCAGCAGCGATATGGGAGGGCTGAACACTGAAGCTTTCTTT
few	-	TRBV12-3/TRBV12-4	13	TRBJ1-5	CASLGGSDQPQHF	TGTGCCAGCCTTGGGGGGTCTGATCAGCCCCAGCATTTT
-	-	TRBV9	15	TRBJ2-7	CASSVYGSSYNEQYF	TGTGCCAGCAGCGTGTACGGAAGCTCCTACAATGAGCAGTACTTC
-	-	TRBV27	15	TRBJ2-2	CASSSIPAGPGELFF	TGTGCCAGCAGTAGCATACCGGCCGGACCCGGGGAGCTGTTTTTT
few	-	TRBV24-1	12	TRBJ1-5	CATSRVDQPQHF	TGTGCCACCAGTAGGGTAGATCAGCCCCAGCATTTT
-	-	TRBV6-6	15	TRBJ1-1	CASSDRGRMNTEAFF	TGTGCCAGCAGCGACCGCGGCCGGATGAACACTGAAGCTTTCTTT
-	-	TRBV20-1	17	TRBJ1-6	CSARDYAEGHLYSPLHF	TGCAGTGCTAGAGATTATGCGGAGGGGCACCTGTATTCACCCCTCCACTTT
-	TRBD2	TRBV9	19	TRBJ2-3	CASSTGLAGGLLPTDTQYF	TGTGCCAGCAGCACCGGACTAGCGGGGGGGCTTTTGCCTACAGATACGCAGTATTTT
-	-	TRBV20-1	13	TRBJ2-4	CSATDLAKNIQYF	TGCAGTGCAACGGACTTAGCCAAAAACATTCAGTACTTC
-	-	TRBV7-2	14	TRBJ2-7	CASSSPSSSCEQYF	TGTGCCAGCAGCTCTCCGTCCTCATCCTGCGAGCAGTACTTC
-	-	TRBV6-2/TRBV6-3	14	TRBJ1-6	CASSLGGTSYPPHF	TGTGCCAGCAGCCTAGGGGGGACCTCCTATCCCCCCCACTTT
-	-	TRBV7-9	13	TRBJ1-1	CASSPQGRNEAFF	TGTGCCAGCAGCCCTCAGGGTCGAAATGAAGCTTTCTTT
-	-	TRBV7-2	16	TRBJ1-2	CASSPSRGGSGYGYTF	TGTGCCAGCAGCCCCAGTAGGGGGGGTTCAGGCTATGGCTACACCTTC
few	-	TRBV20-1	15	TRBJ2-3	CSASPMNGRTDTQYF	TGCAGTGCTTCCCCTATGAACGGACGCACAGATACGCAGTATTTT
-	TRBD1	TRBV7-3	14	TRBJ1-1	CASSLQGETTEAFF	TGTGCCAGCAGCTTACAGGGGGAGACCACTGAAGCTTTCTTT
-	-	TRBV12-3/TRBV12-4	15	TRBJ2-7	CASSPIGPSSYEQYF	TGTGCCAGCAGCCCTATAGGCCCCAGCTCCTACGAGCAGTACTTC
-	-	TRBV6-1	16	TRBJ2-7	CASNDAVAGEFYEQYF	TGTGCCAGCAATGACGCGGTGGCAGGGGAGTTCTACGAGCAGTACTTC
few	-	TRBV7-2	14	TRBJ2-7	CASSSGGSLYEQYF	TGTGCCAGCAGCTCGGGTGGCTCGCTCTACGAGCAGTACTTC
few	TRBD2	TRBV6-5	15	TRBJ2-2	CASGDHLGRDGELFF	TGTGCCAGCGGCGACCATTTAGGGAGGGACGGGGAGCTGTTTTTT
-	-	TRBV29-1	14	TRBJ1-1	CSVEGASANTEAFF	TGCAGCGTTGAAGGGGCATCTGCTAACACTGAAGCTTTCTTT
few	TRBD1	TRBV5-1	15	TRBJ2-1	CASSGDRVRAYEQFF	TGCGCCAGCAGCGGAGACAGGGTCAGAGCATACGAGCAGTTCTTC
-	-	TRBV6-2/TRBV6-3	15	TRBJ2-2	CASRLDSHYTGELFF	TGTGCCAGCAGACTAGACAGCCATTACACCGGGGAGCTGTTTTTT
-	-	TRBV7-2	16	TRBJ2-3	CASSLWRAGNTDTQYF	TGTGCCAGCAGCTTATGGAGGGCAGGGAACACAGATACGCAGTATTTT